This T cell receptor (beta chain) was profiled in a study of control samples from healthy donors and cancer patients (dated by TCRdb to about 2020). For CDR1 and CDR2, the germline V gene lists SGDLS and YYNGEE. CDR3 length: 13 amino acids, cysteine to phenylalanine. The read is trimmed to its CDR3 DNA, 39 bases read in frame from base 1. The V and J ends are trimmed by 0 bases and 3 bases, leaving 7 bases between them. The receptor library was made with the immunoSEQ multiplex PCR assay. TCRdb carries this immuneACCESS record with in-frame sequences only. Its versions omit some clonotypes, under half of them owing to an unresolved V gene in the studies checked, with the rest unexplained. Counted in this sample were 120,000 to 150,000 clones; around 92% of them appeared once. More than 3% of the sample comes from the top ten. Remarks on this clone: This clone's antigen is unknown. No clone much larger than this one lies a single base away; base qualities are absent. Other DNA sequences in this specimen translate into the identical CDR3.

The V and J genes are TRBV9 and TRBJ2-7, with the D gene not confidently named. Specimen: blood. This TCR derives from a young man in good health. The CDR3 region reads CASSVGQHYEQYF. The DNA sequence is TGTGCCAGCAGCGTAGGGCAGCACTACGAGCAGTACTTC.